The 3 T cell receptor beta chains below come from one sample, sequenced in a study of CD8 T cells in Susac syndrome. cDNA came from around 0.54 to 1 ug RNA primed by random hexamers. MiXCR, applied by TCRdb to the immunoSEQ multiplex PCR reads, yields one record per CDR3 protein. Counted here are about 300,000 distinct CDR3 sequences, approximately 85% occurring once; the ten biggest clones make up around 0.21%. The material sequenced was CD8+ T cells from PBMCs. The receptors shown here come from a human donor with multiple sclerosis.

The chain has TRBV30 and TRBJ2-1; unclear D gene. Per germline, CDR1 GTSNPN and CDR2 SVGIG (reference sequence). There are 11 residues in the CDR3. V dropped 5 bases and J dropped 9 bases, with 11 bases sitting between them. The CDR3 region has the DNA TGTGCCTGGTTCGACTGGGCTGAGCAGTTCTTC. Its protein product is CAWFDWAEQFF. Based on the CDR3 plus reference TRBV30 and TRBJ2-1, the full variable domain is SQTIHQWPATLVQPVGSPLSLECTVEGTSNPNLYWYRQAAGRGLQLLFYSVGIGQISSEVPQNLSASRPQDRQFILSSKKLLLSDSGFYLCAWFDWAEQFFGPGTRLTVL.

CDR3 sequence: CATSDLIRNEQYF. CDR3 nucleotide sequence: TGTGCCACCAGTGATTTGATCCGAAACGAGCAGTACTTC. V gene TRBV24-1 combines with J gene TRBJ2-7; D not certain. This CDR3 comprises 13 residues. Germline-derived CDR1 and CDR2 are KGHDR and SFDVKD. V was trimmed by 0 bases and J by 5 bases, leaving 7 bases between them.

The gene calls are TRBV28 and TRBJ1-4; 12 nucleotides align to TRBD1. In germline, CDR1 is MDHEN, CDR2 SYDVKM. This CDR3 region has 14 residues. Trimming removed 7 bases from V and 6 bases from J; junction bases left unmatched: 3. In nucleotides, the CDR3 is TGTGCCAGCACTTGGGACAGGGGGCATGAAAAACTGTTTTTT. This sequence encodes CASTWDRGHEKLFF.